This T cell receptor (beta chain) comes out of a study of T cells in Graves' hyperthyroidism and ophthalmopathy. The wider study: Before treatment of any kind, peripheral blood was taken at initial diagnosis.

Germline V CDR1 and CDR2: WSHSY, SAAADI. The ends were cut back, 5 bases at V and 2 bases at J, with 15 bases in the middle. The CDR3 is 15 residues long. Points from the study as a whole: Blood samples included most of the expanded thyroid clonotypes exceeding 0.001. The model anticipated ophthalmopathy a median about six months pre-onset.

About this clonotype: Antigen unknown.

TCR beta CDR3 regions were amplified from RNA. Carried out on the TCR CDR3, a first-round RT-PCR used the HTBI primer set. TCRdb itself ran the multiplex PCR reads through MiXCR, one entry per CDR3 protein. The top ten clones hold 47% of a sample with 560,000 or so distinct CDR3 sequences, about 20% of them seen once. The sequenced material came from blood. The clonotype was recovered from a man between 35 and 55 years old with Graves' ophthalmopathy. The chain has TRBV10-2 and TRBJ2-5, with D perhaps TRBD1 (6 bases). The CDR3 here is CASSRGQLAQETQYF. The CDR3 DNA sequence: TGCGCCAGCAGTAGAGGACAGCTGGCTCAAGAGACCCAGTACTTC.